This T cell receptor beta chain emerged from a study of T cell repertoires in cytomegalovirus infection. Study information: Shared public TCR beta signatures pointed to both CMV infection and a matching HLA type.

CDR3 length: 13 residues. V lost 4 bases, J lost 1 base, and 1 base stayed unmatched. Germline V gene data show CDR1 as SGHKS and CDR2 as YYEKEE (reference sequence). TCRdb redid the calling of the reads with MiXCR, one entry per CDR3 protein. Here the sample spans under 600,000 distinct CDR3 sequences, 16% being singletons. This clonotype came up many times. The antigen is unknown. Findings and limits, study-wide: Public TCR beta family frequency separated CMV-and-HLA carriers, including in an independent cohort.

The sample comprised CD8+ T cells from PBMCs. The V and J genes are TRBV5-5 and TRBJ2-5; 7 bases agree with TRBD1. The clonotype was recovered from a human donor in good health (CMV status not recorded). Some clones in this sample may be carry-over from other donors' samples. CDR3 amino acids: CASSRDSQETQYF. CDR3 nucleotides: TGTGCCAGCAGCCGGGACAGCCAAGAGACCCAGTACTTC.